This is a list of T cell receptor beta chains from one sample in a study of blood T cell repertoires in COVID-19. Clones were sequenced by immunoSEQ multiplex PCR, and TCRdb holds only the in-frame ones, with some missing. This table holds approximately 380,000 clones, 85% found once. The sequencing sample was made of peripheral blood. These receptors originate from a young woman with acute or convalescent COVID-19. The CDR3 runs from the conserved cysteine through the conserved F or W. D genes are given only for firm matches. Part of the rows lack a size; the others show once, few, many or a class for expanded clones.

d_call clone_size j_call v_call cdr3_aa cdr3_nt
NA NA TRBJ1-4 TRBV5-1 CASSAGGLATNEKLFF TGCGCCAGCAGCGCCGGTGGGCTTGCAACTAATGAAAAACTGTTTTTT
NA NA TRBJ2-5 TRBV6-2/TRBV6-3 CASSYDSYWRETQYF TGTGCCAGCAGTTACGATTCTTACTGGCGGGAGACCCAGTACTTC
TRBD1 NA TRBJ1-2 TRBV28 CASSTTRQGSELGYGYTF TGTGCCAGCAGTACCACTCGACAGGGGTCGGAACTGGGGTATGGCTACACCTTC
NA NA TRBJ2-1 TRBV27 CASTPRLTRGNEQFF TGTGCCAGCACCCCTCGACTCACCCGGGGCAATGAGCAGTTCTTC
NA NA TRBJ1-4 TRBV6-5 CASTERALNEKLFF TGTGCCAGCACCGAGAGGGCACTTAATGAAAAACTGTTTTTT
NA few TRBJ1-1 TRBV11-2 CASSPGTPYLNTEAFF TGTGCCAGCAGCCCCGGGACACCATACTTGAACACTGAAGCTTTCTTT
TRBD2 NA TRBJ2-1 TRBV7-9 CASSIAGSSYNEQFF TGTGCCAGCAGCATAGCGGGGAGCTCCTACAATGAGCAGTTCTTC
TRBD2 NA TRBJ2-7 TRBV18 CASSPRGGYEQYF TGTGCCAGCTCACCTCGGGGGGGTTACGAGCAGTACTTC
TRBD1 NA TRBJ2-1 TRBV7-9 CASRLPDRGHEQFF TGTGCCAGCAGACTCCCGGACAGGGGCCATGAGCAGTTCTTC
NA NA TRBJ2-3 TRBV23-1 CASSLCSRGTQYF TGCGCCAGCAGTCTATGCTCTCGGGGGACGCAGTATTTT
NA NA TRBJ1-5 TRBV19 CASSSGRVLNQPQHF TGTGCCAGTAGTTCCGGCAGGGTACTAAATCAGCCCCAGCATTTT
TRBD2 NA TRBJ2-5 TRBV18 CASSPAGGEETQYF TGTGCCAGCTCACCAGCGGGAGGTGAGGAGACCCAGTACTTC
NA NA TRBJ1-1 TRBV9 CASSVILGPTEAFF TGTGCCAGCAGCGTAATCCTGGGGCCCACTGAAGCTTTCTTT
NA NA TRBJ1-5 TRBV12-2 CASRLAVGFRGNQPQHF TGTGCAAGTCGCTTAGCGGTCGGGTTCAGGGGCAATCAGCCCCAGCATTTT
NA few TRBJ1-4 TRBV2 CASSDSLLHEKLFF TGTGCCAGCAGTGACTCTCTACTGCATGAAAAACTGTTTTTT
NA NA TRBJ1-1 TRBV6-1 CASSENPGGSLTEAFF TGTGCCAGCAGTGAGAATCCGGGGGGGTCCCTCACTGAAGCTTTCTTT
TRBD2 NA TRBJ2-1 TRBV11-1 CASSASGRASNEQFF TGTGCCAGCAGCGCCAGCGGGAGGGCCAGTAATGAGCAGTTCTTC
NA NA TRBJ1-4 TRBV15 CATSRDISSGTRNEKLFF TGTGCCACCAGCAGAGATATCTCCTCCGGGACAAGAAATGAAAAACTGTTTTTT
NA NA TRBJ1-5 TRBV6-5 CASSTEQGQPQHF TGTGCCAGCAGCACCGAACAGGGTCAGCCCCAGCATTTT
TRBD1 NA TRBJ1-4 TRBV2 CASGMGGGTGDEKLFF TGTGCCAGCGGAATGGGCGGCGGGACAGGCGATGAAAAACTGTTTTTT
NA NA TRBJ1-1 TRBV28 CASRSGSTEAFF TGTGCCAGCCGCTCCGGGAGCACTGAAGCTTTCTTT
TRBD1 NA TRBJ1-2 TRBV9 CASSAAGQGEANYGYTF TGTGCCAGCAGCGCCGCTGGACAGGGCGAAGCTAACTATGGCTACACCTTC
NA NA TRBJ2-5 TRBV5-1 CASSLSSYRSQETQYF TGCGCCAGCAGCTTGTCGTCCTACAGATCGCAAGAGACCCAGTACTTC
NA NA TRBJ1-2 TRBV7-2 CASSFDRGYTF TGTGCCAGCAGCTTCGACAGGGGCTACACCTTC
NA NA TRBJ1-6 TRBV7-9 CASSPGTDYSYNSPLHF TGTGCCAGCAGCCCCGGGACGGACTACTCCTATAATTCACCCCTCCACTTT
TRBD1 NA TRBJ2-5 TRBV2 CASSVDRVQETQYF TGTGCCAGCAGTGTGGACAGGGTCCAAGAGACCCAGTACTTC
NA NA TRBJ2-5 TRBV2 CASRAAYVGGETQYF TGTGCCAGCCGGGCGGCCTACGTAGGAGGGGAGACCCAGTACTTC
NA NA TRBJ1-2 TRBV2 CASASSGTYGYTF TGTGCCAGCGCCTCGTCGGGTACCTATGGCTACACCTTC